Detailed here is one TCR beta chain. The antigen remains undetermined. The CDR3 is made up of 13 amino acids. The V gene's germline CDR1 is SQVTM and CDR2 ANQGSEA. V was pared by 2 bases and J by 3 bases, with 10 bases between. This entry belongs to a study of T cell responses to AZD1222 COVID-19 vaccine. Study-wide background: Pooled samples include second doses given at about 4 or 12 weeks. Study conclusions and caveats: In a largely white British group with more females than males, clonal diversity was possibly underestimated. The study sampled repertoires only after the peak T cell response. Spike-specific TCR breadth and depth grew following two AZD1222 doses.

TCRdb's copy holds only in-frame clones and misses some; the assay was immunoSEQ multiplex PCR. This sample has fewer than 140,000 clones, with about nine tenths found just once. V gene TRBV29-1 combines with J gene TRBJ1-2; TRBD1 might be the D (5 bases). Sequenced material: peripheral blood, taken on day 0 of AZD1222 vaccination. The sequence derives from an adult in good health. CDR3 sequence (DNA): TGCAGCGTTGAACAACAGGCGCACTATGGCTACACCTTC. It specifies CSVEQQAHYGYTF.